The 3 T cell receptor beta chains below all came from one sample that was sequenced in a study of CD8+ T cells in alopecia areata. RNA extraction was followed by reverse transcription into cDNA, which acted as the sequencing template. Here immunoSEQ multiplex PCR was the method, and the copy in TCRdb shows in-frame clones only, minus some. Of 150,000 or so clones in the sample, roughly 60% were seen once. Material for sequencing was CD4+ T cells sorted from blood. The source is a human donor in good health.

The CDR3 DNA sequence: TGCAGCGCCTCCACGTGGGAGTCCTACGAGCAGTACTTC. Protein sequence: CSASTWESYEQYF. This rearrangement joins TRBV29-1 to TRBJ2-7; D possibly corresponds to TRBD2 (5 bases). This CDR3 has 13 amino acids. CDR1 is SQVTM, CDR2 ANQGSEA, per germline. Trimming left V 7 bases short and J 1 base short, with 14 bases between.

The J gene is TRBJ1-4, the V gene TRBV5-4, with D possibly being TRBD1 (6 bases). Trimming took off 2 bases at V and 7 bases at J, with 12 bases between the two ends. The CDR3 runs 14 residues. The germline V gene encodes CDR1 SGHNT and CDR2 YYREEE (reference sequence). The CDR3 spells CASSFGGRSEKLFF. Written as DNA, the CDR3 is TGTGCCAGCAGCTTCGGGGGGCGTAGTGAAAAACTGTTTTTT.

This clone was seen only a few times. The chain is built from TRBV29-1 and TRBJ2-4; tentatively, D is TRBD2 (6 bases). Germline lookup yields CDR1 SQVTM and CDR2 ANQGSEA. The CDR3 has 11 amino acids. Trimming removed 1 base at V and 8 bases at J, with 6 bases between. CDR3 nucleotide sequence: TGCAGCGTTGAAGGGGGGGACATTCAGTACTTC. The encoded protein is CSVEGGDIQYF.